Below, 25 T cell receptor beta chains from the same sample are listed, as sequenced in a study of shared clonotypes between healthy human individuals. Profiling relied on immunoSEQ multiplex PCR, and the TCRdb table lists in-frame clones only, not all of them. Among about 320,000 clones listed, over 75% were seen once. The specimen was memory CD8+ T cells sorted from blood. Specified subset: CD45RO+ cells pooled with CCR7-negative TemRA cells. These receptors were collected from a man aged 18 to 29 in good health.

This clone was observed at least ten times. This chain's CDR3 is CASSLTLRDTQYF. As DNA, the CDR3 is TGTGCCAGCAGCTTAACTCTTAGAGATACGCAGTATTTT. V and J are TRBV7-3 and TRBJ2-3; D gene uncertain. This CDR3 region has 13 residues. The V end lost 0 bases, the J end lost 5 bases, and 6 bases lay between the germline ends. Germline-derived CDR1 and CDR2 are SGHTA and FQGTGA.

The chain is built from TRBV28 and TRBJ2-6; D may correspond to TRBD1 or TRBD2 (6 bases each). Trimming took off 3 bases at V and 0 bases at J, with 12 bases between the two ends. Germline values: CDR1 MDHEN, CDR2 SYDVKM. This CDR3 spans 17 amino acids. The DNA of the CDR3 is TGTGCCAGCAGTTTCCTCGGAGGGGGCTCTGGGGCCAACGTCCTGACTTTC. As protein: CASSFLGGGSGANVLTF.

V is TRBV7-9 and J is TRBJ2-7; D unclear. Trimming shortened V by 4 bases and J by 6 bases, and 13 bases separated the two germline ends. In germline, CDR1 is SEHNR, CDR2 FQNEAQ (reference sequence). The CDR3 is 13 amino acids. The CDR3 DNA follows: TGTGCCAGCAGCTCCCCGGTAACGGGCGAGCAGTACTTC. This gives the protein CASSSPVTGEQYF.

This sequence joins TRBV5-6 and TRBJ2-3, with 9 positions matching TRBD2. J lost 2 bases, V lost 0 bases, and 4 bases had no gene match. The germline CDR1 and CDR2 sequences are SGHDT and YYEEEE. The CDR3 extends over 16 amino acids. The CDR3 here is CASSLVTSGNTDTQYF. CDR3 sequence (DNA): TGTGCCAGCAGCTTGGTGACTAGCGGAAACACAGATACGCAGTATTTT.

The chain joins TRBV9 to TRBJ2-7; D remains ambiguous. CDR3 length: 15 residues. V was cut by 0 bases and J by 2 bases, with 12 bases left in between. Germline CDR1 reads SGDLS; CDR2 reads YYNGEE. CDR3 in amino acids: CASSVGAGLTYEQYF. DNA of the CDR3: TGTGCCAGCAGCGTAGGGGCAGGCCTGACCTACGAGCAGTACTTC.

This chain links TRBV2 with TRBJ2-5; perhaps D is TRBD1 or TRBD2 (5 bases each). The germline CDR1 and CDR2 sequences are SNHLY and FYNNEI. Trimming stripped 5 bases from V and 5 bases from J, with 15 bases between. CDR3 length: 14 amino acids. DNA of the CDR3: TGTGCCAGCAGTCAATTGAGGGGTAGGGAGACCCAGTACTTC. Translated, it gives CASSQLRGRETQYF.

The chain joins TRBV7-9 to TRBJ2-7, with unresolved D. V lost 3 bases to trimming and J lost 1 base, with 7 bases between them. The CDR3 contains 13 residues. Germline V gene sequence: CDR1 SEHNR, CDR2 FQNEAQ (reference sequence). The CDR3, as DNA: TGTGCCAGCAGCTTCGAGGAATCCTACGAGCAGTACTTC. Its protein is CASSFEESYEQYF.

This sequence joins TRBV9 and TRBJ1-5; TRBD1 might be the D (6 bases). Trimming stripped 5 bases from V and 0 bases from J, with 9 bases between. The germline V gene encodes CDR1 SGDLS and CDR2 YYNGEE. The length of the CDR3 is 14 residues. The CDR3 DNA is TGTGCCAGCAGATACAGGGATAGCAATCAGCCCCAGCATTTT. This encodes CASRYRDSNQPQHF.

This rearrangement joins TRBV7-9 to TRBJ2-5; TRBD2 aligns across 14 bases. CDR1 and CDR2 from the germline V gene are SEHNR and FQNEAQ (reference sequence). Unmatched junction bases numbered 4, after V lost 5 bases and J lost 5 bases. This CDR3 comprises 15 residues. CDR3 loop: CASSLRTSGGETQYF. In DNA, the CDR3 is TGTGCCAGCAGCCTCCGGACTAGCGGGGGGGAGACCCAGTACTTC.

The rearrangement joins TRBV15 to TRBJ2-7; 8 bases agree with TRBD2. Germline V gene sequence: CDR1 LNHNV, CDR2 YYDKDF (reference sequence). V lost 0 bases, J lost 4 bases, and 5 bases stayed unmatched. This CDR3 has 15 amino acids. The CDR3: CATSREPGLEYEQYF. The CDR3 nucleotides are TGTGCCACCAGCAGAGAGCCGGGACTAGAATACGAGCAGTACTTC.

This rearrangement joins TRBV28 to TRBJ1-1, with TRBD1 as a possible D gene (5 bases). Germline values: CDR1 MDHEN, CDR2 SYDVKM. The CDR3 loop spans 15 amino acids. V lost 6 bases, J lost 3 bases, and 17 bases lay in between. CDR3 sequence reads: CASSKFREEYTEAFF. The CDR3 DNA sequence: TGTGCCAGCAGCAAGTTCAGGGAGGAGTACACTGAAGCTTTCTTT.

The chain uses TRBV7-9 and TRBJ2-7; no reliable D call. Germline loops: CDR1 SEHNR, CDR2 FQNEAQ (reference sequence). The V end lost 5 bases, the J end lost 6 bases, and 11 bases lay between the germline ends. The CDR3 runs 12 residues. The CDR3, as DNA: TGTGCCAGCAGCGCGAGCGCCCTCGAGCAGTACTTC. Translation: CASSASALEQYF.

The V and J genes are TRBV19 and TRBJ1-6; D uncertain. V was shortened by 7 bases and J by 8 bases, with 15 bases between the two germline ends. This CDR3 contains 14 residues. Germline values: CDR1 LNHDA, CDR2 SQIVND (reference sequence). The chain's CDR3 is CASKGLEAHSPLHF. The DNA for the CDR3 is TGTGCCAGTAAAGGACTGGAGGCCCATTCACCCCTCCACTTT. Combining the CDR3 with reference TRBV19 and TRBJ1-6 gives the whole variable domain DGGITQSPKYLFRKEGQNVTLSCEQNLNHDAMYWYRQDPGQGLRLIYYSQIVNDFQKGDIAEGYSVSREKKESFPLTVTSAQKNPTAFYLCASKGLEAHSPLHFGNGTRLTVT.

The chain links TRBV7-6 to TRBJ2-1, with 9 bases that match TRBD2. Germline trimming cut 5 bases from V and 2 bases from J; bases unmatched to any gene: 13. CDR1 is SGHVS and CDR2 is FNYEAQ in the germline V gene. The CDR3 is 18 residues long. The CDR3 loop is CASSLLAGVFTPYNEQFF. In DNA form, the CDR3 reads TGTGCCAGCAGCCTACTAGCGGGTGTATTCACCCCCTACAATGAGCAGTTCTTC.

This clone was recorded a few times. This chain joins TRBV27 and TRBJ1-1; 9 nucleotides align to TRBD1. The germline V gene encodes CDR1 MNHEY and CDR2 SMNVEV (reference sequence). CDR3 length: 15 amino acids. V was pared by 2 bases and J by 3 bases, with 4 bases of the junction left unmatched. The CDR3 DNA follows: TGTGCCAGCAGTTTACGGACAGGGGCGGACACTGAAGCTTTCTTT. Protein: CASSLRTGADTEAFF.

The chain joins TRBV13 to TRBJ2-5; TRBD2 matches 11 bases. The V segment lost 5 bases and the J segment 2 bases; nucleotides outside the gene matches: 4. Per germline, CDR1 PRHDT and CDR2 FYEKMQ (reference sequence). CDR3 length: 15 amino acids. Written as DNA, the CDR3 is TGTGCCAGCAGCACCCTAGCGGGGGGACAAGAGACCCAGTACTTC. Residues: CASSTLAGGQETQYF.

The CDR3 DNA reads TGCGCCAGCAGCCAATACCTCGGGGGGCAGGGTTCACCCCTCCACTTT. This encodes CASSQYLGGQGSPLHF. The V gene is TRBV4-1, the J gene TRBJ1-6; maybe TRBD1 (6 bases). This CDR3 comprises 16 residues. V was pared by 2 bases and J by 9 bases, with 17 bases between. The germline V gene encodes CDR1 MGHRA and CDR2 YSYEKL.

The chain's CDR3 is CASSLGLGGQETQYF. CDR3 nucleotide sequence: TGCGCCAGCAGCTTGGGACTAGGGGGCCAAGAGACCCAGTACTTC. This chain uses TRBV5-1 with TRBJ2-5; D tentatively reads TRBD1 or TRBD2 (6 bases each). The germline V gene encodes CDR1 SGHRS and CDR2 YFSETQ. Trimming left V 0 bases short and J 1 base short, with 10 bases between. The CDR3 covers 15 residues.

This chain joins TRBV21-1 and TRBJ2-5. TRBV21-1 is designated a pseudogene. The CDR3 is 11 residues long. The CDR3 is CASSPQETQYF. For the CDR3, the DNA is TGTGCCAGCAGCCCCCAAGAGACCCAGTACTTC.

This clone was observed a single time. V gene TRBV7-2 combines with J gene TRBJ2-1; 10 bases align to TRBD2. The CDR3 runs 18 residues. Per germline, CDR1 SGHTA and CDR2 FQGNSA. V shed 2 bases and J 5 bases; nucleotides not matched to a gene: 12. The CDR3 DNA follows: TGTGCCAGCAGCTTACCCGCCCTTGGACTAGCGGTAGACAATGAGCAGTTCTTC. This encodes CASSLPALGLAVDNEQFF.

This clone has only a few counts. The V gene is TRBV10-3, the J gene TRBJ2-2, with D perhaps given as TRBD1 or TRBD2 (5 bases each). Germline values: CDR1 ENHRY, CDR2 SYGVKD. Trimming pared 6 bases from V and 3 bases from J, leaving 14 bases between. The CDR3 spans 15 residues. The CDR3 DNA follows: TGTGCCATCAGGTCCGGGACCACGGACACCGGGGAGCTGTTTTTT. Protein: CAIRSGTTDTGELFF.

This sequence joins TRBV4-1 and TRBJ2-7; maybe TRBD2 (5 bases). This CDR3 region has 14 residues. With 0 bases removed from V and 3 bases from J, the gap between germline ends came to 9 bases. Germline CDR1 and CDR2: MGHRA and YSYEKL. CDR3 sequence (DNA): TGCGCCAGCAGCCAAGAGGAGGCAAGCTACGAGCAGTACTTC. Residues: CASSQEEASYEQYF.

This chain uses TRBV27 with TRBJ1-4; D gene unclear. Trimming removed 2 bases from V and 4 bases from J, with 8 bases in between. Looked up from germline, CDR1 is MNHEY and CDR2 is SMNVEV (reference sequence). This CDR3 is built from 14 residues. The CDR3 nucleotides read TGTGCCAGCAGTTTAAGAGGGTTTAATGAAAAACTGTTTTTT. This gives the protein CASSLRGFNEKLFF.

The chain links TRBV13 to TRBJ2-7, with TRBD2 identical over 8 bases. Germline loops: CDR1 PRHDT, CDR2 FYEKMQ (reference sequence). V lost 5 bases to trimming and J lost 1 base; unmatched junction nucleotides: 4. CDR3 length: 14 residues. The CDR3 reads CASSTGLVSYEQYF. CDR3 sequence (DNA): TGTGCCAGCAGCACGGGACTAGTTTCCTACGAGCAGTACTTC.

The V call is TRBV27, the J call TRBJ2-3, with a weak D call TRBD1 (6 bases). Germline CDR1 is MNHEY and CDR2 is SMNVEV (reference sequence). The CDR3 is 15 amino acids. With 8 bases removed from V and 4 bases from J, the gap between germline ends came to 19 bases. CDR3 DNA sequence: TGTGCCAGCCGCTTTATGGGGGCTGGGGCAGATACGCAGTATTTT. It codes for CASRFMGAGADTQYF.